This is a list of T cell receptor beta chains from one sample in a study of T cell responses to AZD1222 COVID-19 vaccine. Method: immunoSEQ multiplex PCR; TCRdb's copy keeps in-frame clones and lacks some. The table lists 130,000 or so clones, about 93% of them singletons. Sequencing used peripheral blood, obtained on day 0 of AZD1222 vaccination. The receptors originated from an adult in good health. CDR3s include the opening cysteine and the closing phenylalanine or tryptophan. A D gene is named only where the DNA matches it firmly. Some rows mark clone size as missing; the rest say once, few, many or name a class of expanded clone.

>TRBJ2-7|TRBV19|-|-
CASSTGYEQYF
TGTGCCAGTAGTACAGGGTACGAGCAGTACTTC
>TRBJ1-1|TRBV18|-|-
CASSRDRHEAFF
TGTGCCAGCTCACGGGACCGACATGAAGCTTTCTTT
>TRBJ1-3|TRBV4-1|-|once
CASSLFVSSGNTIYF
TGCGCCAGCAGCCTATTCGTTAGTTCTGGAAACACCATATATTTT
>TRBJ2-4|TRBV18|-|-
CASSPRGAFDIQYF
TGTGCCAGCTCACCACGGGGGGCCTTTGACATTCAGTACTTC
>TRBJ2-1|TRBV5-1|TRBD1|-
CASSSDRGFYNEQFF
TGCGCCAGCAGCTCGGACAGGGGATTCTACAATGAGCAGTTCTTC
>TRBJ1-4|TRBV4-1|-|-
CASSHDGLRGGNEKLFF
TGCGCCAGCAGCCACGACGGACTAAGGGGAGGTAATGAAAAACTGTTTTTT
>TRBJ2-3|TRBV10-1|-|-
CASSDTSTDTQYF
TGCGCCAGCAGTGATACCAGTACAGATACGCAGTATTTT
>TRBJ2-3|TRBV2|-|-
CASSVRDTQYF
TGTGCCAGCAGTGTGCGGGATACGCAGTATTTT
>TRBJ1-1|TRBV19|TRBD1|-
CASRAGQPTEAFF
TGTGCCAGTAGAGCGGGACAGCCCACTGAAGCTTTCTTT
>TRBJ2-3|TRBV11-3|TRBD2|-
CASSLSLAGGRLTDTQYF
TGTGCCAGCAGCTTAAGTCTAGCGGGGGGGCGTTTAACAGATACGCAGTATTTT
>TRBJ1-1|TRBV10-3|-|-
CAISGQTMNTEAFF
TGTGCCATCAGTGGACAGACCATGAACACTGAAGCTTTCTTT
>TRBJ1-1|TRBV29-1|-|-
CSVAGDTEAFF
TGCAGCGTTGCAGGCGACACTGAAGCTTTCTTT
>TRBJ1-1|TRBV12-3/TRBV12-4|-|-
CASSLEGWDEAFF
TGTGCCAGCAGTTTGGAAGGGTGGGATGAAGCTTTCTTT
>TRBJ1-1|TRBV5-1|-|-
CASRARVGTEAFF
TGCGCCAGCAGAGCCAGGGTTGGCACTGAAGCTTTCTTT
>TRBJ1-5|TRBV9|-|few
CASSLRPEVWPQHF
TGTGCCAGCAGCCTACGTCCGGAGGTGTGGCCCCAGCATTTT
>TRBJ1-1|TRBV3-1/TRBV3-2|-|-
CASLGGGGTEAFF
TGTGCCAGCCTAGGGGGGGGAGGGACTGAAGCTTTCTTT
>TRBJ1-2|TRBV13|TRBD1|-
CASSQGGSDRVDYGYTF
TGTGCCAGCAGCCAAGGAGGATCGGACAGGGTGGACTATGGCTACACCTTC
>TRBJ2-1|TRBV7-2|-|-
CASSLRRGEQFF
TGTGCCAGCAGCTTAAGGCGGGGTGAGCAGTTCTTC
>TRBJ1-6|TRBV7-9|-|once
CASSLQGSYNSPLHF
TGTGCCAGCAGCTTACAGGGCTCCTATAATTCACCCCTCCACTTT
>TRBJ1-1|TRBV14|-|-
CASSQKETKRTEAFF
TGTGCCAGCAGCCAAAAGGAGACTAAGCGCACTGAAGCTTTCTTT
>TRBJ1-1|TRBV28|-|-
CASSPNYRDTEAFF
TGTGCCAGCAGTCCTAACTACAGGGACACTGAAGCTTTCTTT
>TRBJ1-6|TRBV7-8|-|-
CASSLDVQALLGAPLHF
TGTGCCAGCAGCTTAGATGTCCAGGCCCTACTTGGGGCACCCCTCCACTTT
>TRBJ1-6|TRBV3-1/TRBV3-2|-|-
CASSNTFGGRSPLHF
TGTGCCAGCAGCAACACTTTCGGGGGCAGGTCACCCCTCCACTTT
>TRBJ1-6|TRBV27|-|-
CASSLWEPHNSPLHF
TGTGCCAGCAGTTTATGGGAGCCTCATAATTCACCCCTCCACTTT
>TRBJ1-4|TRBV3-1/TRBV3-2|TRBD1|-
CASSQDRGWGEKLFF
TGTGCCAGCAGCCAGGACAGGGGATGGGGTGAAAAACTGTTTTTT
>TRBJ2-7|TRBV4-2|-|-
CASSQFEHYEQYF
TGTGCCAGCAGCCAGTTCGAGCACTACGAGCAGTACTTC
>TRBJ2-7|TRBV7-2|-|-
CASSLVRASSYEQYF
TGTGCCAGCAGCTTAGTAAGGGCGAGCTCCTACGAGCAGTACTTC
>TRBJ2-3|TRBV5-5|-|-
CASSLTVVRTDTQYF
TGTGCCAGCAGCTTGACAGTTGTGCGCACAGATACGCAGTATTTT
>TRBJ1-6|TRBV3-1/TRBV3-2|TRBD1|-
CASRLTGENSPLHF
TGTGCCAGCAGACTTACAGGGGAAAATTCACCCCTCCACTTT